Presented here are 25 T cell receptor beta chains from one specimen sequenced in a study of post-analysis software for immune sequencing data. Study-wide findings and caveats: TRBV5-6, TRBV5-1 and TRBV20-1 belonged to a set of about 5 TRBV segments that were more frequent in patients than controls.

Unique molecular identifiers featured in each of the TCR beta cDNA libraries. TCRdb recomputed calls from the PCR reads with MiXCR, one row per CDR3 protein. The sample holds hundreds of thousands of distinct CDR3 sequences, roughly half seen once. No antigen has been identified for these receptors. The sample was blood. These receptors were collected from a girl under 18 with multiple sclerosis.

The rearrangement joins TRBV3-1 to TRBJ1-5, with D possibly being TRBD1 (5 bases). Germline V gives CDR1 LGHDT, CDR2 YNNKEL (reference sequence). The CDR3 extends over 15 amino acids. V lost 1 base and J 2 bases, leaving 9 bases between the germline ends. The CDR3 region is CASSQGGVGNQPQHF. In nucleotides, the CDR3 is TGTGCCAGCAGCCAAGGGGGGGTCGGCAATCAGCCCCAGCATTTT. The variable domain in full, completed from reference TRBV3-1 and TRBJ1-5, reads DTAVSQTPKYLVTQMGNDKSIKCEQNLGHDTMYWYKQDSKKFLKIMFSYNNKELIINETVPNRFSPKSPDKAHLNLHINSLELGDSAVYFCASSQGGVGNQPQHFGDGTRLSIL.

The chain is built from TRBV12-3 or TRBV12-4 and TRBJ1-5, with TRBD1 identical over 10 bases. V was clipped by 6 bases and J by 6 bases; unmatched bases: 5. The CDR3 spans 14 residues. Here the CDR3 DNA reads TGTGCCAGCAGGTCCGGGACAGGGGTTCAGCCCCAGCATTTT. The encoded protein is CASRSGTGVQPQHF.

The chain is built from TRBV29-1 and TRBJ1-1; D is unresolved. Trimming stripped 3 bases from V and 7 bases from J, with 12 bases between. CDR1 is SQVTM and CDR2 is ANQGSEA in the germline V gene. The CDR3 length is 12 residues. This CDR3 reads CSVEKLSHEAFF. The DNA of the CDR3 is TGCAGCGTTGAGAAGTTATCACATGAAGCTTTCTTT.

This rearrangement joins TRBV7-9 to TRBJ1-3; D gene uncertain. The germline V gene has CDR1 SEHNR and CDR2 FQNEAQ (reference sequence). The CDR3 extends over 16 amino acids. V was pared by 5 bases and J by 0 bases, with 14 bases between. The CDR3 spells CASSPWTSSSGNTIYF. Written as DNA, the CDR3 is TGTGCCAGCAGCCCATGGACTTCCAGCTCTGGAAACACCATATATTTT.

Here the CDR3 reads CSVKGLAGVSEQFF. The CDR3 region has the DNA TGCAGCGTTAAAGGACTAGCGGGAGTTAGTGAGCAGTTCTTC. The gene calls are TRBV29-1 and TRBJ2-1; 13 bases are a match to TRBD2. The germline gives CDR1 SQVTM, CDR2 ANQGSEA. With 5 bases clipped from V and 9 bases from J, the junction kept 7 bases outside the gene matches. The CDR3 runs 14 residues.

This chain joins TRBV2 and TRBJ1-2; D perhaps matches TRBD1 (5 bases). This CDR3 has 12 amino acids. In germline, CDR1 is SNHLY, CDR2 FYNNEI. Trimming left V 3 bases short and J 8 bases short, with 10 bases between. The CDR3, as DNA: TGTGCCAGCAGTGAGGGGCAGGGCGGCTACACCTTC. This translates into CASSEGQGGYTF.

V usage is TRBV18 and J usage is TRBJ2-1; the match to TRBD1 covers 8 bases. The germline V gene encodes CDR1 KGHSH and CDR2 LQKENI. V dropped 2 bases and J dropped 10; count of bases not matched to a gene: 4. The CDR3 covers 13 residues. CDR3 sequence reads: CASSPDRGVEQFF. The DNA for the CDR3 is TGTGCCAGCTCACCAGACAGGGGTGTAGAGCAGTTCTTC.

The chain uses TRBV11-2 and TRBJ1-5; D remains ambiguous. Germline V CDR1 and CDR2: SGHAT, FQNNGV. V was trimmed by 2 bases and J by 2 bases, leaving 7 bases between them. The CDR3 is 14 residues long. CDR3 loop: CASSLFHGNQPQHF. The CDR3 nucleotides read TGTGCCAGCAGCTTATTCCATGGCAATCAGCCCCAGCATTTT.

This clonotype was recorded a few times. DNA of the CDR3: TGCAGTGCTAGAGCCCCTGGCCAGGGATTAAGTTACGAGCAGTACTTC. Protein: CSARAPGQGLSYEQYF. The J gene is TRBJ2-4, the V gene TRBV20-1, with TRBD1 as a possible D gene (5 bases). The J call is doubtful: the DNA matches TRBJ2-7 better. This CDR3 comprises 16 residues. Germline CDR1 DFQATT, CDR2 SNEGSKA (reference sequence).

This chain links TRBV12-5 with TRBJ2-5; D gene ambiguous. The J call is in doubt because the DNA end fits TRBJ2-7 better. Germline V gene data show CDR1 as LGHNT and CDR2 as FRNRAP. The CDR3 runs 14 residues. The CDR3 sequence is CASGITGLMGEQYF. CDR3 nucleotide sequence: TGTGCTAGTGGTATCACCGGGCTTATGGGCGAGCAGTACTTC.

The rearrangement uses TRBV10-3 and TRBJ1-1; 8 bases map to TRBD1. The germline V gene has CDR1 ENHRY and CDR2 SYGVKD. The CDR3 runs 14 residues. Trimming removed 6 bases from V and 1 base from J; junction bases left unmatched: 4. CDR3 sequence: CAIRRGQANTEAFF. CDR3 bases: TGTGCCATCAGACGGGGACAGGCGAACACTGAAGCTTTCTTT.

This clonotype was counted at least ten times. Here the CDR3 reads CSVLEYQETQYF. Here the CDR3 DNA reads TGCAGCGTCTTGGAGTACCAAGAGACCCAGTACTTC. The chain is built from TRBV29-1 and TRBJ2-5; D not resolved. The CDR3 has 12 amino acids. The germline V gene has CDR1 SQVTM and CDR2 ANQGSEA. Trimming removed 6 bases from V and 0 bases from J, with 8 bases in between. Based on the CDR3 plus reference TRBV29-1 and TRBJ2-5, the full variable domain is SAVISQKPSRDICQRGTSLTIQCQVDSQVTMMFWYRQQPGQSLTLIATANQGSEATYESGFVIDKFPISRPNLTFSTLTVSNMSPEDSSIYLCSVLEYQETQYFGPGTRLLVL.

The gene calls are TRBV5-1 and TRBJ1-2; maybe TRBD1 (6 bases). V lost 4 bases and J 4 bases, leaving 14 bases between the germline ends. The germline V gene has CDR1 SGHRS and CDR2 YFSETQ. The CDR3 loop spans 14 amino acids. The CDR3 here is CASSTHRVGYGYTF. Here the CDR3 DNA reads TGCGCCAGCAGCACTCACAGGGTAGGCTATGGCTACACCTTC.

The CDR3 region is CASSAQGPRIEDYGYTF. CDR3 coding DNA: TGTGCCAGCAGCGCACAAGGACCCCGCATCGAGGACTATGGCTACACCTTC. The chain couples TRBV7-9 to TRBJ1-2; D unclear. Germline CDR1 and CDR2: SEHNR and FQNEAQ (reference sequence). V dropped 5 bases and J dropped 3 bases, with 22 bases sitting between them. The CDR3 runs to 17 residues.

The chain uses TRBV19 and TRBJ2-3, with TRBD2 matching over 14 bases. Looked up from germline, CDR1 is LNHDA and CDR2 is SQIVND (reference sequence). V lost 5 bases and J lost 5; bases outside the gene matches: 6. The CDR3 loop spans 16 amino acids. The CDR3 DNA reads as TGTGCCAGTAGTGAGTTAGGGACTAGCGGGGGAGATACGCAGTATTTT. Protein sequence: CASSELGTSGGDTQYF.

This sequence joins TRBV7-2 and TRBJ1-4; TRBD1 matches 7 bases. J was trimmed by 3 bases and V by 1 base; bases with no gene match: 5. Germline V CDR1 and CDR2: SGHTA, FQGNSA. CDR3 length equals 16 residues. Here the CDR3 DNA reads TGTGCCAGCAGCTTAGGGTGGGGACAGCCTAATGAAAAACTGTTTTTT. Its translation is CASSLGWGQPNEKLFF. The full variable domain, completed using reference TRBV7-2 and TRBJ1-4, is GAGVSQSPSNKVTEKGKDVELRCDPISGHTALYWYRQSLGQGLEFLIYFQGNSAPDKSGLPSDRFSAERTGGSVSTLTIQRTQQEDSAVYLCASSLGWGQPNEKLFFGSGTQLSVL.

The chain combines TRBV14 with TRBJ2-7, with 9 bases aligning to TRBD2. V was pared by 0 bases and J by 7 bases, with 10 bases of the junction left unmatched. This CDR3 contains 16 residues. CDR1 SGHDN and CDR2 FVKESK come from the germline V gene. As DNA, the CDR3 is TGTGCCAGCAGCCAAGATATGGCTAGCGGGGCCCTGGAGCAGTACTTC. This codes for CASSQDMASGALEQYF.

The CDR3 DNA sequence: TGTGCCATCAGTGAGTCGGGGGCGGCAGGGGTGCTGAACACTGAAGCTTTCTTT. Amino acids: CAISESGAAGVLNTEAFF. The J gene is TRBJ1-1, the V gene TRBV10-3; D is possibly TRBD1 (6 bases). The CDR3 runs to 18 residues. From germline, CDR1 is ENHRY and CDR2 SYGVKD. V was pared by 0 bases and J by 0 bases, with 17 bases between.

This clonotype was counted a few times. The CDR3 loop reads CASSLGTSGNNEQYF. The CDR3 DNA reads TGTGCCAGCAGCCTAGGGACTAGCGGGAACAACGAGCAGTACTTC. V gene TRBV7-3 combines with J gene TRBJ2-7, with 13 nucleotides matching TRBD2. Looked up from germline, CDR1 is SGHTA and CDR2 is FQGTGA. V lost 5 bases to trimming and J lost 5 bases; unmatched junction nucleotides: 6. The CDR3 totals 15 residues.

The chain couples TRBV7-9 to TRBJ2-4; TRBD1 aligns across 10 bases. The end of the DNA is better explained by TRBJ2-7, so the J call may be wrong. The CDR3 is 15 residues long. Germline V gives CDR1 SEHNR, CDR2 FQNEAQ (reference sequence). For the CDR3, the DNA is TGTGCCAGCACCCTATCCAGGACAGGGGGCTACGAGCAGTACTTC. Translating it yields CASTLSRTGGYEQYF.

J is TRBJ2-4 and V is TRBV7-2, with TRBD2 matching over 11 bases. CDR1 and CDR2 from the germline V gene are SGHTA and FQGNSA. This CDR3 region has 16 residues. The V segment lost 3 bases and the J segment 5 bases; nucleotides outside the gene matches: 6. CDR3 loop: CASSLGSGRAENIQYF. Written as DNA, the CDR3 is TGTGCCAGCAGCTTGGGTAGCGGGAGGGCGGAAAACATTCAGTACTTC.

This clonotype was counted a few times. The V call is TRBV7-3, the J call TRBJ2-3, with D maybe TRBD2 (6 bases). The CDR3 runs 18 residues. V dropped 1 base and J dropped 3 bases, with 20 bases sitting between them. The germline V gene has CDR1 SGHTA and CDR2 FQGTGA. Here the CDR3 reads CASSLISRWAGTTDTQYF. The CDR3 DNA sequence: TGTGCCAGCAGCTTAATCTCGAGGTGGGCAGGGACTACAGATACGCAGTATTTT.

The rearrangement links TRBV20-1 to TRBJ2-1, with a possible D match to TRBD2 (6 bases). This CDR3 is 15 amino acids long. Germline lookup yields CDR1 DFQATT and CDR2 SNEGSKA (reference sequence). The V end was cut by 3 bases, the J end by 9 bases, with 21 bases between. The CDR3 loop is CSARDFGGDAGEQFF. The CDR3 coding sequence is TGCAGTGCTAGGGACTTCGGCGGGGACGCTGGTGAGCAGTTCTTC.

This clonotype was observed a handful of times. This chain joins TRBV29-1 and TRBJ2-3; D tentatively fits TRBD1 or TRBD2 (5 bases each). CDR1 is SQVTM and CDR2 is ANQGSEA in the germline V gene. The length of the CDR3 is 13 residues. Trimming left V 5 bases short and J 2 bases short, with 11 bases between. Here the CDR3 reads CSVIGTYTDTQYF. CDR3 sequence (DNA): TGCAGCGTTATCGGGACCTACACAGATACGCAGTATTTT.

The chain links TRBV12-3 or TRBV12-4 to TRBJ1-2; 7 bases fit TRBD1. J lost 4 bases, V lost 6 bases, and 8 bases had no gene match. The CDR3 has 14 amino acids. CDR3 in amino acids: CASSNRGRGYGYTF. Written as DNA, the CDR3 is TGTGCCAGCAGCAACAGGGGCCGTGGCTATGGCTACACCTTC.